The 12 T cell receptor beta chains presented below share a single source sample, sequenced in a study of shared clonotypes between healthy human individuals. Profiled with immunoSEQ multiplex PCR; TCRdb holds only in-frame clones, not every one. The data contain 2 million to 2.5 million clones, more than 85% of them singletons. The source material was naive CD4+ T cells from PBMCs. Subset indicated: CD45RA+ positively selected. These receptors were collected from a man aged 18 to 35 in good health. Some clones in this sample may be carry-over from other donors' samples.

The CDR3: CASSLYGSGSNEQFF. In DNA form, the CDR3 reads TGTGCCAGCAGTTTATACGGCTCCGGAAGCAATGAGCAGTTCTTC. The chain employs TRBV28 and TRBJ2-1; unclear D gene. In germline, CDR1 is MDHEN, CDR2 SYDVKM. The CDR3 runs 15 residues. Trimming left V 1 base short and J 6 bases short, with 13 bases between.

The genes are TRBV7-2 and TRBJ2-5; weak D call: TRBD1 (6 bases). V shed 5 bases and J shed 1 base, with 8 bases lying between them. The CDR3 sequence is 13 residues long. Germline CDR1 SGHTA, CDR2 FQGNSA. This CDR3 reads CASSQQGQETQYF. CDR3 DNA sequence: TGTGCCAGCAGCCAACAGGGCCAAGAGACCCAGTACTTC.

About this clone itself: This sample includes further DNA sequences coding for the same CDR3. V gene TRBV5-1 combines with J gene TRBJ2-7; the match to TRBD1 covers 8 bases. Germline CDR1 and CDR2: SGHRS and YFSETQ. The length of the CDR3 is 15 residues. With 2 bases clipped from V and 1 base from J, the junction kept 5 bases outside the gene matches. The CDR3 sequence: CASSLGQGLSYEQYF. The CDR3 coding sequence is TGCGCCAGCAGCTTAGGACAGGGCTTGTCCTACGAGCAGTACTTC.

The CDR3 DNA reads as TGTGCCAGCAGCTTGGAGGGCCTTAACACTGAAGCTTTCTTT. Translated: CASSLEGLNTEAFF. The V and J genes are TRBV5-6 and TRBJ1-1; D remains unclear. With 0 bases removed from V and 2 bases from J, the gap between germline ends came to 8 bases. Per the germline V gene, CDR1 is SGHDT and CDR2 is YYEEEE. The length of the CDR3 is 14 residues.

This clone was observed a single time. The genes are TRBV7-9 and TRBJ2-5, with 11 bases matching TRBD1. Germline loops: CDR1 SEHNR, CDR2 FQNEAQ (reference sequence). With V trimmed by 7 bases and J by 3 bases, 10 bases remained unmatched. This CDR3 spans 16 amino acids. This CDR3 is CASTSVPGQGEETQYF. The CDR3 bases are TGTGCCAGCACCTCTGTCCCGGGACAGGGGGAAGAGACCCAGTACTTC.

This chain uses TRBV10-3 with TRBJ2-7, with D perhaps being TRBD1 or TRBD2 (5 bases each). CDR1 and CDR2 from the germline V gene are ENHRY and SYGVKD. The CDR3 totals 18 residues. V was trimmed by 3 bases and J by 0 bases, leaving 21 bases between them. The CDR3 reads CAISDVSRARGSSYEQYF. CDR3 DNA sequence: TGTGCCATCAGTGATGTGTCCCGAGCGAGGGGATCCTCCTACGAGCAGTACTTC.

This chain uses TRBV6-5 with TRBJ1-4; D is unclear. This CDR3 has 14 amino acids. Germline V gives CDR1 MNHEY, CDR2 SVGAGI. V was cut by 4 bases and J by 0 bases, with 6 bases left in between. CDR3 protein: CASSSSPTNEKLFF. CDR3 DNA: TGTGCCAGCAGTTCTTCACCAACTAATGAAAAACTGTTTTTT.

The V gene is TRBV5-1, the J gene TRBJ2-7, with 15 nucleotides matching TRBD2. V shed 6 bases and J 12 bases; nucleotides not matched to a gene: 7. This CDR3 has 13 amino acids. Germline CDR1 is SGHRS and CDR2 is YFSETQ. The chain's CDR3 is CASNLGTSGRLYF. DNA of the CDR3: TGCGCCAGCAACCTAGGGACTAGCGGGAGGTTGTACTTC. The full variable domain, completed using reference TRBV5-1 and TRBJ2-7, is KAGVTQTPRYLIKTRGQQVTLSCSPISGHRSVSWYQQTPGQGLQFLFEYFSETQRNKGNFPGRFSGRQFSNSRSEMNVSTLELGDSALYLCASNLGTSGRLYFGPGTRLTVT.

In regard to this clone: The same CDR3 can be traced to other DNA sequences in this sample. The chain has TRBV20-1 and TRBJ2-7; tentatively, D is TRBD1 (6 bases). Germline V gives CDR1 DFQATT, CDR2 SNEGSKA (reference sequence). This CDR3 is 11 amino acids long. V lost 6 bases to trimming and J lost 6 bases, with 12 bases between them. DNA of the CDR3: TGCAGTGCACCCAGGGGTGTCGAGCAGTACTTC. It translates to CSAPRGVEQYF.

V gene TRBV5-6 combines with J gene TRBJ2-7, with unresolved D. Germline V gene lookup returns CDR1 SGHDT and CDR2 YYEEEE. V dropped 4 bases and J dropped 2 bases, with 16 bases sitting between them. There are 15 residues in the CDR3. The CDR3 protein is CASSLTGVFPYEQYF. The CDR3 nucleotides are TGTGCCAGCAGCCTGACTGGAGTATTTCCCTACGAGCAGTACTTC.

With regard to this clone: The sample has other DNA sequences that encode this CDR3 too. The rearrangement joins TRBV5-1 to TRBJ2-1; the D gene is possibly TRBD2 (6 bases). Germline V gene data show CDR1 as SGHRS and CDR2 as YFSETQ. This CDR3 comprises 15 residues. The V and J ends lost 0 bases and 1 base respectively, with 8 bases between them. The CDR3 loop reads CASSLGGESYNEQFF. The CDR3 DNA is TGCGCCAGCAGCTTGGGCGGGGAGTCCTACAATGAGCAGTTCTTC.

This chain links TRBV7-9 with TRBJ2-7; TRBD1 aligns across 7 bases. The germline V gene encodes CDR1 SEHNR and CDR2 FQNEAQ (reference sequence). V gave up 3 bases and J gave up 5 bases; unmatched junction bases: 4. This CDR3 has 13 residues. CDR3 in DNA: TGTGCCAGCAGCTTGACAGGGTTCAACGAGCAGTACTTC. Translating it yields CASSLTGFNEQYF.